This is a list of T cell receptor beta chains from one sample in a study of CD8 T cells in Susac syndrome. MiXCR, run by TCRdb on the immunoSEQ multiplex PCR reads, gives a single entry per CDR3 protein. Among around 130,000 distinct CDR3 sequences listed, roughly 80% were seen once. Sample: CD8+ T cells from PBMCs. The receptors were gathered from a human donor with multiple sclerosis. Each CDR3 is given with its conserved first and last residue. Each record gives: clone size, V gene, J gene, D gene, CDR3 protein, CDR3 DNA. A D gene is named only where the DNA matches it firmly. Size values are once, few and many counts, or a class for expanded clones, and some rows have none.

size: -; V: TRBV7-9; J: TRBJ1-1; D: -; CDR3: CASSIGDGAFF; DNA: TGTGCCAGCAGTATTGGGGATGGGGCTTTCTTT
size: -; V: TRBV28; J: TRBJ1-1; D: -; CDR3: CASSSDSGESDEAFF; DNA: TGTGCCAGCAGTTCGGACAGTGGAGAGTCCGATGAAGCTTTCTTT
size: -; V: TRBV7-9; J: TRBJ1-2; D: TRBD1; CDR3: CASSLENRGPNGYTF; DNA: TGTGCCAGCAGCTTAGAGAACAGGGGGCCTAATGGCTACACCTTC
size: -; V: TRBV6-1; J: TRBJ2-1; D: TRBD2; CDR3: CASRRGNEQFF; DNA: TGTGCCAGCAGGCGGGGGAATGAGCAGTTCTTC
size: -; V: TRBV27; J: TRBJ1-2; D: -; CDR3: CASAPHGVGYGYTF; DNA: TGTGCCAGCGCCCCACATGGGGTTGGGTATGGCTACACCTTC
size: -; V: TRBV12-3/TRBV12-4; J: TRBJ2-2; D: -; CDR3: CASSQLDTGELFF; DNA: TGTGCCAGCAGCCAGCTAGACACCGGGGAGCTGTTTTTT
size: -; V: TRBV15; J: TRBJ2-3; D: -; CDR3: CATSGSIRTDTQYF; DNA: TGTGCCACCAGCGGCAGCATTCGCACAGATACGCAGTATTTT
size: -; V: TRBV4-2; J: TRBJ2-7; D: -; CDR3: CASSRLNGVNEQYF; DNA: TGTGCCAGCAGCCGCCTCAATGGGGTCAACGAGCAGTACTTC
size: -; V: TRBV6-5; J: TRBJ2-1; D: TRBD2; CDR3: CASSFSGSLLPYNEQFF; DNA: TGTGCCAGCAGTTTTAGCGGGAGTTTGCTTCCCTACAATGAGCAGTTCTTC
size: -; V: TRBV4-1; J: TRBJ1-1; D: -; CDR3: CASSRTEGNTEAFF; DNA: TGCGCCAGCAGCCGAACCGAAGGGAACACTGAAGCTTTCTTT
size: few; V: TRBV4-1; J: TRBJ1-1; D: -; CDR3: CASSQGWGVMNTEAFF; DNA: TGCGCCAGCAGCCAAGGGTGGGGAGTTATGAACACTGAAGCTTTCTTT
size: -; V: TRBV24-1; J: TRBJ2-1; D: TRBD2; CDR3: CATSDQREEYNEQFF; DNA: TGTGCCACCAGTGACCAGCGGGAGGAATACAATGAGCAGTTCTTC
size: -; V: TRBV5-8; J: TRBJ2-5; D: -; CDR3: CASSLYGEETQYF; DNA: TGTGCCAGCAGCTTATACGGGGAGGAGACCCAGTACTTC
size: -; V: TRBV7-9; J: TRBJ1-2; D: -; CDR3: CASSSPRTGTGYTF; DNA: TGTGCCAGCAGCTCCCCTCGAACAGGGACCGGCTACACCTTC
size: -; V: TRBV28; J: TRBJ1-5; D: -; CDR3: CASSPQGEGNQPQHF; DNA: TGTGCCAGCAGTCCTCAGGGCGAGGGCAATCAGCCCCAGCATTTT
size: -; V: TRBV30; J: TRBJ2-1; D: -; CDR3: CAWSVFAGKYNEQFF; DNA: TGTGCCTGGAGTGTATTCGCGGGAAAGTACAATGAGCAGTTCTTC
size: -; V: TRBV7-9; J: TRBJ2-1; D: TRBD2; CDR3: CASSWLLAGTYNEQFF; DNA: TGTGCCAGCAGCTGGTTACTAGCGGGAACCTACAATGAGCAGTTCTTC